This T cell receptor beta chain was found in a study of control samples from healthy donors and cancer patients. The assay was immunoSEQ multiplex PCR, and TCRdb's table has in-frame clones only and misses some. The table records some 120,000 clones, roughly 92% of them present only once. V gave up 4 bases and J gave up 9 bases, with 19 bases separating them. The CDR3 loop spans 16 amino acids. CDR1 and CDR2 from the germline V gene are MNHEY and SMNVEV (reference sequence). The sample taken for sequencing was blood. This rearrangement joins TRBV27 to TRBJ1-6; D gene uncertain. The origin of this receptor is a man under 40 in good health. DNA of the CDR3: TGTGCCAGCAGTTCCCTGGCTGGAGTCGGGAGTTCACCCCTCCACTTT. This translates into CASSSLAGVGSSPLHF.